The 32 T cell receptor beta chains below all came from one sample that was sequenced in a study of vaccination effects on CD4 cells after COVID-19 (dated by TCRdb to 2022 to 2024). The ViraFEST assay stimulated PBMC with viral peptide pools and then used TCR sequencing to identify antigen-specific CD4+ T cell clonotypes by expansion. After approximately 11 days of culture, CD4+ T cells were isolated with the EasySep CD4+ T cell isolation kit. PCR-confirmed SARS-CoV-2 infection had occurred in convalescent patients between March and December 2020, before the Alpha, Beta and Delta variants emerged in the United States. No antigen has been identified for these receptors. Preparation of the library involved the immunoSEQ multiplex PCR assay. TCRdb obtained this table from immuneACCESS and retained in-frame rearrangements with V and J assigned. These tables miss some clones; where compared with another copy, unresolved V genes account for less than half of the shortfall, and the remainder is unexplained. The sample table contains fewer than 35,000 clones; only one count was recorded for approximately 70% of them. The ten biggest clones cover more than 25% of the sample.

Specimen: CD4+ T cells from PBMCs cultured with a peptide pool, collected before COVID-19 vaccination. These receptor sequences come from a human donor who had a prior SARS-CoV-2 infection.

This chain uses TRBV2 with TRBJ2-3; TRBD1 aligns across 7 bases. Germline V gene lookup returns CDR1 SNHLY and CDR2 FYNNEI. J was trimmed by 0 bases and V by 4 bases; bases with no gene match: 1. This CDR3 is 14 amino acids long. The DNA for the CDR3 is TGTGCCAGCAGTGGGGGACAGAGCACAGATACGCAGTATTTT. It specifies CASSGGQSTDTQYF.

The CDR3 is CASSQDSFALEAFF. The CDR3 DNA follows: TGTGCCAGCAGCCAAGATTCCTTCGCACTGGAAGCTTTCTTT. V is TRBV3-1 (or the pseudogene TRBV3-2) and J is TRBJ1-1, with D unresolved. The V end was cut by 0 bases, the J end by 8 bases, with 13 bases between. CDR3 length equals 14 residues. CDR1 is LGHDT and CDR2 is YNNKEL in the germline V gene (reference sequence).

The chain combines TRBV5-1 with TRBJ2-1, with D possibly TRBD1 on 6 matching bases. Germline values: CDR1 SGHRS, CDR2 YFSETQ. V lost 3 bases, J lost 3 bases, and 13 bases lay in between. The CDR3 contains 15 residues. CDR3 residues: CASSSMQGSYNEQFF. DNA of the CDR3: TGCGCCAGCAGCTCGATGCAGGGGAGCTACAATGAGCAGTTCTTC. The full variable domain, completed using reference TRBV5-1 and TRBJ2-1, is KAGVTQTPRYLIKTRGQQVTLSCSPISGHRSVSWYQQTPGQGLQFLFEYFSETQRNKGNFPGRFSGRQFSNSRSEMNVSTLELGDSALYLCASSSMQGSYNEQFFGPGTRLTVL.

This clone showed up just a few times. The chain has TRBV19 and TRBJ2-5; D unclear. Trimming removed 4 bases at V and 4 bases at J, with 10 bases between. This CDR3 comprises 13 residues. Germline V gives CDR1 LNHDA, CDR2 SQIVND (reference sequence). In nucleotides, the CDR3 is TGTGCCAGTAGTACGGTCGTCCGAGAGACCCAGTACTTC. It translates to CASSTVVRETQYF.

V and J are TRBV4-1 and TRBJ2-1; 16 bases match TRBD2. Germline CDR1 MGHRA, CDR2 YSYEKL. Unmatched junction bases numbered 6, after V lost 3 bases and J lost 4 bases. This CDR3 is 18 amino acids long. CDR3 in amino acids: CASSQGLAGGLGYNEQFF. CDR3 DNA sequence: TGCGCCAGCAGCCAGGGACTAGCGGGGGGGCTAGGATACAATGAGCAGTTCTTC.

The gene calls are TRBV11-1 and TRBJ2-1; D unresolved. Trimming stripped 1 base from V and 9 bases from J, with 7 bases between. Germline V CDR1 and CDR2: SGHAT, FQDESV (reference sequence). The length of the CDR3 is 12 residues. CDR3 in DNA: TGTGCCAGCAGCTTAGTCGTGGGTGAGCAGTTCTTC. This encodes CASSLVVGEQFF.

This clone was counted once. The CDR3 loop reads CASMQGNYGYTF. CDR3 nucleotide sequence: TGTGCCAGCATGCAGGGGAACTATGGCTACACCTTC. This chain joins TRBV6-5 and TRBJ1-2, with D tentatively TRBD1 (6 bases). CDR1 and CDR2 (germline): MNHEY, SVGAGI. V was shortened by 7 bases and J by 2 bases, with 8 bases between the two germline ends. This CDR3 is built from 12 residues.

The CDR3 DNA sequence: TGCGCCAGCAGCTTGGACGGGGAAGTACGGGATTCACCCCTCCACTTT. Translation: CASSLDGEVRDSPLHF. V and J are TRBV5-1 and TRBJ1-6; D uncertain. The V end lost 0 bases, the J end lost 8 bases, and 15 bases lay between the germline ends. The CDR3 spans 16 residues. Looked up from germline, CDR1 is SGHRS and CDR2 is YFSETQ.

This chain connects TRBV13 to TRBJ2-2, with D possibly TRBD2 on 5 matching bases. Trimming took 3 bases from V and 7 from J, leaving 12 bases between them. CDR1 and CDR2 (germline): PRHDT, FYEKMQ (reference sequence). The CDR3 totals 14 residues. The CDR3: CASSLVRVGGELFF. Written as DNA, the CDR3 is TGTGCCAGCAGCTTGGTGCGGGTTGGCGGGGAGCTGTTTTTT.

The chain links TRBV19 to TRBJ2-3, with 14 bases matching TRBD2. The CDR3 totals 19 residues. Germline-derived CDR1 and CDR2 are LNHDA and SQIVND (reference sequence). The J segment lost 1 base and the V segment lost 5 bases, leaving 11 bases of the junction unmatched. Written as DNA, the CDR3 is TGTGCCAGTAGTGGCGGACTAGCGGGAGGCGGGTGGGGCACAGATACGCAGTATTTT. As protein: CASSGGLAGGGWGTDTQYF.

The CDR3 spells CASSLIITGGTDTQYF. DNA for the CDR3: TGTGCCAGCAGCCTAATTATTACAGGGGGCACAGATACGCAGTATTTT. The rearrangement joins TRBV7-2 to TRBJ2-3, with 7 bases lining up with TRBD1. The ends lost 5 bases at V and 1 base at J; junction bases unmatched: 9. The CDR3 runs to 16 residues. Germline CDR1 SGHTA, CDR2 FQGNSA.

The genes are TRBV5-1 and TRBJ2-2; D perhaps matches TRBD1 (5 bases). V shed 4 bases and J shed 7 bases, with 14 bases lying between them. The CDR3 is 14 residues long. Germline V gene sequence: CDR1 SGHRS, CDR2 YFSETQ. Here the CDR3 DNA reads TGCGCCAGCAGCGTAACCCCAGGGAACGGGGAGCTGTTTTTT. It codes for CASSVTPGNGELFF.

The rearrangement links TRBV2 to TRBJ1-5; TRBD1 might be the D (6 bases). The CDR3 totals 13 residues. In germline, CDR1 is SNHLY, CDR2 FYNNEI. Trimming pared 8 bases from V and 6 bases from J, leaving 14 bases between. Written as DNA, the CDR3 is TGTGCCAGCCGACAGGACGCCGGTCAGCCCCAGCATTTT. Amino acids: CASRQDAGQPQHF.

This chain connects TRBV19 to TRBJ2-7; D could derive from TRBD1 or TRBD2 (6 bases each). The CDR3 contains 15 residues. V lost 6 bases to trimming and J lost 6 bases, with 21 bases between them. Germline CDR1 is LNHDA and CDR2 is SQIVND (reference sequence). In DNA form, the CDR3 reads TGTGCCAGTAGCGTGCTTGGGGGGCCGTTAAGCGAGCAGTACTTC. This translates into CASSVLGGPLSEQYF. Variable domain in full (rest from reference TRBV19 and TRBJ2-7): DGGITQSPKYLFRKEGQNVTLSCEQNLNHDAMYWYRQDPGQGLRLIYYSQIVNDFQKGDIAEGYSVSREKKESFPLTVTSAQKNPTAFYLCASSVLGGPLSEQYFGPGTRLTVT.

This clone was seen more than once but under ten times. This rearrangement joins TRBV11-2 to TRBJ2-7; D possibly corresponds to TRBD2 (5 bases). The CDR3 has 11 residues. V was trimmed by 6 bases and J by 5 bases, leaving 8 bases between them. Germline-derived CDR1 and CDR2 are SGHAT and FQNNGV. CDR3 protein: CASRRVHEQYF. The CDR3 DNA sequence: TGTGCCAGCAGGAGGGTCCACGAGCAGTACTTC.

The rearrangement joins TRBV27 to TRBJ2-3; 8 positions match TRBD2. The junction had 15 bases not matched to a gene; V was cut back by 6 bases and J by 4 bases. CDR3 length equals 17 residues. The V gene's germline CDR1 is MNHEY and CDR2 SMNVEV (reference sequence). This CDR3 is CASSPTLPGLEADTQYF. The DNA for the CDR3 is TGTGCCAGCAGCCCAACATTACCGGGACTAGAGGCAGATACGCAGTATTTT.

The chain links TRBV29-1 to TRBJ1-2; the D is unclear. The germline V gene has CDR1 SQVTM and CDR2 ANQGSEA. CDR3 length: 13 residues. The V and J ends lost 4 bases and 7 bases respectively, with 16 bases between them. CDR3 loop: CSVVTVIGLGYTF. CDR3 sequence (DNA): TGCAGCGTTGTGACGGTCATCGGGCTTGGCTACACCTTC.

This clone was observed a single time. This rearrangement joins TRBV7-9 to TRBJ2-7; TRBD2 might be the D (6 bases). V was cut by 5 bases and J by 9 bases, with 23 bases left in between. Germline-derived CDR1 and CDR2 are SEHNR and FQNEAQ (reference sequence). CDR3 length equals 15 residues. CDR3 sequence: CASSPRRDPGGGQYF. DNA of the CDR3: TGTGCCAGCAGCCCCCGGCGGGACCCCGGGGGTGGGCAGTACTTC.

The rearrangement joins TRBV7-9 to TRBJ2-7; 12 nucleotides agree with TRBD2. This CDR3 contains 16 residues. Germline CDR1 is SEHNR and CDR2 is FQNEAQ (reference sequence). The V and J ends lost 4 bases and 0 bases, in that order; junction bases with no gene match: 4. The CDR3 loop reads CASSSTSGSNSYEQYF. The DNA for the CDR3 is TGTGCCAGCAGCTCGACTAGCGGGAGTAACTCCTACGAGCAGTACTTC.

The J gene is TRBJ2-2, the V gene TRBV4-2, with 10 bases lining up with TRBD2. Trimming cost V 1 base and J 4 bases; bases outside gene matches: 3. CDR3 length: 16 residues. Germline CDR1 and CDR2: LGHNA and YNFKEQ. The CDR3 sequence: CASSQVAGGGTGELFF. CDR3 nucleotides: TGTGCCAGCAGCCAAGTAGCGGGAGGCGGCACCGGGGAGCTGTTTTTT.

The chain recombines TRBV2 with TRBJ2-5, with 7 positions matching TRBD2. V lost 5 bases, J lost 3 bases, and 6 bases stayed unmatched. Germline V gene lookup returns CDR1 SNHLY and CDR2 FYNNEI. The CDR3 is made up of 14 amino acids. The CDR3 loop is CASSYLLAEETQYF. The CDR3 DNA reads as TGTGCCAGCAGTTATCTCCTAGCGGAAGAGACCCAGTACTTC.

The V gene is TRBV25-1, the J gene TRBJ1-5; D remains ambiguous. Trimming shortened V by 6 bases and J by 2 bases, and 8 bases separated the two germline ends. Per germline, CDR1 MGHDK and CDR2 SYGVNS. The CDR3 sequence is 13 residues long. The CDR3 reads CASSGVGNQPQHF. As DNA, the CDR3 is TGTGCCAGCAGCGGGGTGGGCAATCAGCCCCAGCATTTT.

V is TRBV7-3 and J is TRBJ2-3; the match to TRBD2 covers 8 bases. The CDR3 runs 15 residues. J gave up 1 base and V 5 bases, and 5 bases lay outside the gene matches. The germline V gene encodes CDR1 SGHTA and CDR2 FQGTGA. Here the CDR3 reads CASSNPAGGTDTQYF. The DNA of the CDR3 is TGTGCCAGCAGCAACCCAGCGGGGGGCACAGATACGCAGTATTTT.

This chain links TRBV18 with TRBJ2-3; the match to TRBD1 covers 10 bases. This CDR3 is built from 22 residues. CDR1 and CDR2 (germline): KGHSH, LQKENI. J was trimmed by 2 bases and V by 3 bases; bases with no gene match: 23. The CDR3 DNA follows: TGTGCCAGCTCACCGGACAGGGGGATACACCCCTTTATCCAACAAGACACAGATACGCAGTATTTT. It is translated as CASSPDRGIHPFIQQDTDTQYF.

The CDR3 DNA sequence: TGTGCCAGCAGGAGAGGACGGCGCTCTGGAAACACCATATATTTT. Encoded protein: CASRRGRRSGNTIYF. The J gene is TRBJ1-3, the V gene TRBV2; D not resolved. The CDR3 has 15 residues. The V and J ends lost 6 bases and 0 bases respectively, with 12 bases between them. The germline gives CDR1 SNHLY, CDR2 FYNNEI.

This chain links TRBV6-6 with TRBJ2-3; D unclear. Between the trimmed V and J ends, which lost 2 bases and 1 base, there was a span of 10 bases. The CDR3 loop spans 15 amino acids. Germline V gene lookup returns CDR1 MNHNY and CDR2 SVGAGI (reference sequence). The CDR3 region is CASSYRPAGTDTQYF. The CDR3 coding sequence is TGTGCCAGCAGTTACAGGCCAGCTGGCACAGATACGCAGTATTTT.

This clone has just a few counts. The gene calls are TRBV11-3 and TRBJ2-1, with 9 bases aligning to TRBD2. V dropped 1 base and J dropped 7; count of bases not matched to a gene: 8. Germline V gene data show CDR1 as SGHNT and CDR2 as YENEEA. There are 16 residues in the CDR3. This chain's CDR3 is CASSLGGLAGANEQFF. CDR3 coding DNA: TGTGCCAGCAGCTTAGGGGGGTTAGCGGGAGCGAATGAGCAGTTCTTC.

The chain uses TRBV18 and TRBJ1-2; tentatively, D is TRBD1 (6 bases). Trimming took off 0 bases at V and 3 bases at J, with 8 bases between the two ends. CDR1 and CDR2 (germline): KGHSH, LQKENI. The CDR3 is made up of 14 amino acids. The CDR3 nucleotides are TGTGCCAGCTCACCACCCAGGGGCCACTATGGCTACACCTTC. Translating it yields CASSPPRGHYGYTF.

The chain carries TRBV5-1 and TRBJ2-5, with D unclear. Trimming left V 2 bases short and J 2 bases short, with 10 bases between. Germline V CDR1 and CDR2: SGHRS, YFSETQ. CDR3 length equals 14 residues. This CDR3 reads CASSLSLGQETQYF. The CDR3 coding sequence is TGCGCCAGCAGCTTATCGTTAGGGCAAGAGACCCAGTACTTC.

The genes are TRBV5-1 and TRBJ2-1, with TRBD1 as a possible D gene (5 bases). In germline, CDR1 is SGHRS, CDR2 YFSETQ. The CDR3 is 14 amino acids. V dropped 4 bases and J dropped 4 bases, with 12 bases sitting between them. CDR3 DNA: TGCGCCAGCAGCCCCGGAGACAGATACAATGAGCAGTTCTTC. Protein sequence: CASSPGDRYNEQFF.

The chain links TRBV2 to TRBJ2-7, with 11 nucleotides matching TRBD2. Germline values: CDR1 SNHLY, CDR2 FYNNEI. V dropped 7 bases and J dropped 2; count of bases not matched to a gene: 4. CDR3 length equals 14 residues. The CDR3 spells CASNLAGGTYEQYF. The CDR3 nucleotides are TGTGCCAGCAACTTAGCGGGGGGGACCTACGAGCAGTACTTC.

This chain's CDR3 is CASSQDSRGERDTQYF. In DNA, the CDR3 is TGTGCCAGCAGCCAAGATAGCCGGGGGGAGAGAGATACGCAGTATTTT. The chain uses TRBV4-2 and TRBJ2-3, with 7 nucleotides matching TRBD2. Germline values: CDR1 LGHNA, CDR2 YNFKEQ. J gave up 5 bases and V 0 bases, and 8 bases lay outside the gene matches. The CDR3 totals 16 residues.